These T cell receptor beta chains were read from a single sample in a study of blood T cell repertoires in COVID-19. Clones were read by immunoSEQ multiplex PCR, and TCRdb kept only the in-frame ones, dropping some. This sample carries hundreds of thousands of clones, approximately 90% of them seen once, and the ten largest clones take around 1.1%. Source material: PBMCs or T cells enriched from blood (not recorded which). The origin of the receptors is a man younger than 40 who had recovered from COVID-19. The CDR3 runs from the conserved cysteine through the conserved F or W. The D gene is left open where the match is weak. Size values are once, few and many counts, or a class for expanded clones, and some rows have none.

>TRBJ1-2|NA|NA|TRBV19
TGTGCCAGTAGTCAAACGGGGAACTATGGCTACACCTTC
CASSQTGNYGYTF
>TRBJ1-3|NA|once|TRBV25-1
TGTGCCAGCAGGGACAACCTCTCTGGAAACACCATATATTTT
CASRDNLSGNTIYF
>TRBJ2-1|TRBD2|NA|TRBV5-1
TGCGCCAGCAGCTTATTACTAGCGGGAGGTGGGTACAATGAGCAGTTCTTC
CASSLLLAGGGYNEQFF
>TRBJ2-3|TRBD2|once|TRBV12-3/TRBV12-4
TGTGCCAGCAAACTAGCGGGAGTTGGTACGCAGTATTTT
CASKLAGVGTQYF
>TRBJ2-2|TRBD1|NA|TRBV6-2/TRBV6-3
TGTGCCAGCAGTGGACAGGGGGCCGGGGAGCTGTTTTTT
CASSGQGAGELFF
>TRBJ1-6|NA|NA|TRBV3-1/TRBV3-2
TGTGCCAGCAGCCAAGGTCTACGCAGGGGAAGGAGCGGTTCACCCCTCCACTTT
CASSQGLRRGRSGSPLHF
>TRBJ1-2|NA|NA|TRBV2
TGTGCCAGCAGTGGGGGCAGGCTCGGCTATGGCTACACCTTC
CASSGGRLGYGYTF
>TRBJ2-7|NA|NA|TRBV4-2
TGTGCCAGCAGCCTCGAAAGGAGACGGGGGATCTCCTACGGGCAGTACTTC
CASSLERRRGISYGQYF
>TRBJ2-1|TRBD2|NA|TRBV28
TGTGCCAGCAGAGCAAGGGTACTAGCGGCGCGCTCCTACAATGAGCAGTTCTTC
CASRARVLAARSYNEQFF
>TRBJ2-7|NA|NA|TRBV27
TGTGCCAGCAGTTTACTCGCGGGAAAGTCCTACGAGCAGTACTTC
CASSLLAGKSYEQYF
>TRBJ2-2|TRBD2|few|TRBV10-3
TGTGCCATCCGCGGGGGTACCGGGGAGCTGTTTTTT
CAIRGGTGELFF
>TRBJ2-5|TRBD2|NA|TRBV5-1
TGCGCCAGCAGCTTGTCGGGGACTAGCGGTCAGATCCAGGAGACCCAGTACTTC
CASSLSGTSGQIQETQYF
>TRBJ1-3|NA|NA|TRBV6-5
TGTGCCAGCAGTTACGATGATACAGGGACTGGAAACACCATATATTTT
CASSYDDTGTGNTIYF
>TRBJ2-5|NA|NA|TRBV13
TGTGCCAGCAGCTTGGCCCCCCTAGAGACCCAGTACTTC
CASSLAPLETQYF
>TRBJ2-5|TRBD2|NA|TRBV7-2
TGTGCCAGCCAGGGCAGGACTAGCGGGATCGAGACCCAGTACTTC
CASQGRTSGIETQYF
>TRBJ2-2|TRBD1|NA|TRBV7-9
TGTGCCAGCAGGACCAATCCTGACAGGGGGCGGACCGGGGAGCTGTTTTTT
CASRTNPDRGRTGELFF
>TRBJ2-4|TRBD2|once|TRBV9
TGTGCCAGCAGCGTGGGCCCCGGACTAGGCGGCATTCAGTACTTC
CASSVGPGLGGIQYF
>TRBJ2-5|NA|NA|TRBV29-1
TGCAGCGTTGAAGGGTCAGGGTTGATTGAGACCCAGTACTTC
CSVEGSGLIETQYF
>TRBJ2-7|NA|NA|TRBV20-1
TGCAGTGCTAGTCACAGGGCCTACGAGCAGTACTTC
CSASHRAYEQYF
>TRBJ2-5|TRBD2|NA|TRBV5-4
TGTGCCAGCAGTCAAAGACTAGCGGGAGAAAAAGAGACCCAGTACTTC
CASSQRLAGEKETQYF
>TRBJ2-2|TRBD2|NA|TRBV6-5
TGTGCCAGCAGTTACAGGGAGGGCCTCGGAACCGGGGAGCTGTTTTTT
CASSYREGLGTGELFF
>TRBJ2-1|TRBD2|NA|TRBV27
TGTGCCAGCAGTGCGGGACTAGCGGGAAGCAATGAGCAGTTCTTC
CASSAGLAGSNEQFF
>TRBJ2-5|TRBD2|once|TRBV2
TGTGCCAGCAGTGTAAAATCGGGAGGAGAAGAGACCCAGTACTTC
CASSVKSGGEETQYF
>TRBJ1-4|TRBD1|few|TRBV7-9
TGTGCCAGCAGCTTAGGAGGGGGCGAGGGAAAACTGTTTTTT
CASSLGGGEGKLFF
>TRBJ2-7|TRBD1|NA|TRBV7-8
TGTGCCAGCAGCTCTCGGACAGGGGCCTACGAGCAGTACTTC
CASSSRTGAYEQYF
>TRBJ2-7|NA|NA|TRBV12-3/TRBV12-4
TGTGCCAGCACCCCCTCACTAGCTGGCGAGCAGTACTTC
CASTPSLAGEQYF
>TRBJ1-1|NA|NA|TRBV4-1
TGCGCCAGCAGCCAAGCGGGAGGCCGTGAAGCTTTCTTT
CASSQAGGREAFF
>TRBJ1-5|TRBD1|NA|TRBV6-5
TGTGCCAGCATGGTACAGGGGTACGGGAATCAGCCCCAGCATTTT
CASMVQGYGNQPQHF
>TRBJ2-1|TRBD2|NA|TRBV11-3
TGTGCCAGCAGCTTTGGCGGGAGCTCCTACAATGAGCAGTTCTTC
CASSFGGSSYNEQFF
>TRBJ2-4|TRBD2|NA|TRBV25-1
TGTGCCAGCAGCAATAGTGGGGAGGGAGACATTCAGTACTTC
CASSNSGEGDIQYF
>TRBJ1-5|NA|NA|TRBV7-2
TGTGCCAGCAGCTTAGTGGTGGCAGATTATCAGCCCCAGCATTTT
CASSLVVADYQPQHF
>TRBJ1-4|NA|NA|TRBV30
TGTGCCTGGACCCCATCAACTAATGAAAAACTGTTTTTT
CAWTPSTNEKLFF
>TRBJ2-7|NA|NA|TRBV7-9
TGTGCCAGCAGCCAGACAGACAGCGAGCAGTACTTC
CASSQTDSEQYF
>TRBJ2-2|TRBD1|NA|TRBV10-3
TGTGCCATCAGTGGAGGGACAGGGGTCACCGGGGAGCTGTTTTTT
CAISGGTGVTGELFF
>TRBJ1-5|NA|NA|TRBV9
TGTGCCAGCAGCTTAGGAACAGGGAAGCAGCCCCAGCATTTT
CASSLGTGKQPQHF
>TRBJ2-1|TRBD2|NA|TRBV6-5
TGTGCCAGCAGACCGGGGACTAGCGCTTACAATGAGCAGTTCTTC
CASRPGTSAYNEQFF
>TRBJ2-1|TRBD2|NA|TRBV24-1
TGTGCCACCAGTGATTTTGCGGGAGGCCCCAATGAGCAGTTCTTC
CATSDFAGGPNEQFF
>TRBJ2-7|TRBD1|NA|TRBV28
TGTGCCAGCAGCCTCTGGACAGGCGAACTTGATGGGGAGCAGTACTTC
CASSLWTGELDGEQYF
>TRBJ1-5|TRBD1|NA|TRBV4-1
TGCGCCAGCAGCCAAGGAGAGGACAGGGCGATAGGCAATCAGCCCCAGCATTTT
CASSQGEDRAIGNQPQHF
>TRBJ2-1|TRBD1|NA|TRBV28
TGTGCCAGCAACCGGGACAGGGTGGGAAATGAGCAGTTCTTC
CASNRDRVGNEQFF
>TRBJ2-7|NA|once|TRBV25-1
TGTGCCAGCAGTGAACCAGGGTCCAGCTACGAGCAGTACTTC
CASSEPGSSYEQYF
>TRBJ1-6|NA|NA|TRBV30
TGTGCCTGGAAGGCCGGGAACGCTTCACCCCTCCACTTT
CAWKAGNASPLHF
>TRBJ1-6|TRBD1|NA|TRBV5-6
TGTGCCAGCAGTCCCAGGGGGTATGTGAATTCACCCCTCCACTTT
CASSPRGYVNSPLHF
>TRBJ2-5|NA|NA|TRBV10-3
TGTGCCATCAGTGAGTCCGTGACGGGACAAGAGACCCAGTACTTC
CAISESVTGQETQYF
>TRBJ2-7|NA|NA|TRBV14
TGTGCCAGCAGCCAAGATTGGAGGGGAGGACAGTACTTC
CASSQDWRGGQYF
>TRBJ2-5|NA|NA|TRBV15
TGTGCCACCAGCAGAGATAATGCGGAGACCCAGTACTTC
CATSRDNAETQYF
>TRBJ2-7|TRBD2|NA|TRBV18
TGTGCCAGCTCACCGAGGGAGGGACTAGCGGGAGGCGAGCAGTACTTC
CASSPREGLAGGEQYF
>TRBJ2-1|TRBD2|NA|TRBV28
TGTGCCAGCAGTTTTGGCGGACTAGGGCAGTTCTTC
CASSFGGLGQFF
>TRBJ2-1|TRBD2|NA|TRBV9
TGTGCCAGCAGCGTAGCTCGCGGGAGTAGAAATGAGCAGTTCTTC
CASSVARGSRNEQFF
>TRBJ2-3|TRBD2|NA|TRBV2
TGTGCCAGCAACCTAGCGGGACCGACAGATACGCAGTATTTT
CASNLAGPTDTQYF
>TRBJ2-1|TRBD1|once|TRBV11-3
TGTGCCAGCAGCGTGGACAGGGGCAATGAGCAGTTCTTC
CASSVDRGNEQFF
>TRBJ2-7|NA|NA|TRBV28
TGTGCCAGCAGCCTACTCTCCTACGAGCAGTACTTC
CASSLLSYEQYF
>TRBJ2-1|NA|NA|TRBV5-1
TGCGCCAGCTCCCTGTCCTACAATGAGCAGTTCTTC
CASSLSYNEQFF
>TRBJ2-7|NA|once|TRBV2
TGTGCCAGCAGTGAAGCGCTAAGCGGCAACAACTACGAGCAGTACTTC
CASSEALSGNNYEQYF
>TRBJ2-6|NA|NA|TRBV5-6
TGTGCCAGCAGCTTGGGCGCCGCTGGGGCCAACGTCCTGACTTTC
CASSLGAAGANVLTF
>TRBJ2-3|NA|NA|TRBV30
TGTGCCTGGAGTATAGCGAGCACAGATACGCAGTATTTT
CAWSIASTDTQYF
>TRBJ1-2|NA|NA|TRBV21-1
TGTGCCAGCAGCGGCAGGGGGGCGGCCAATTATGGCTACACCTTC
CASSGRGAANYGYTF
>TRBJ1-2|TRBD1|NA|TRBV10-3
TGTGCCATCAGTGAGTCTCAGGGGGCGTTTCTATTC
CAISESQGAFLF
>TRBJ1-3|NA|NA|TRBV7-9
TGTGCCAGCAGCCGAGGGGGAAACACCATATATTTT
CASSRGGNTIYF